The rows below give T cell receptor beta chains drawn from one sample of a study of molecular identifiers for immune sequencing clone quantification. TCRdb reanalysed the PCR reads using MiXCR and keeps one entry per CDR3 protein. This sample carries about 640,000 distinct CDR3 sequences, nearly 20% of them seen once, and the ten largest clones take 0.75% to 0.95%. Material: naive CD8+ T cells from blood, with Jurkat cell RNA spiked in. Source of these receptors: a human donor in good health. Some libraries in this study had Jurkat cell RNA spiked in. Both conserved end residues are part of each CDR3. The order of the fields is clone size, J gene, V gene, D gene, CDR3 DNA, CDR3 protein. A D gene is named only where the DNA matches it firmly. Rows give clone size only sometimes, using once, few, many, or a class for an expanded clone.

many	TRBJ1-5	TRBV6-2/TRBV6-3	-	TGTGCCAGCAGTTACTCCTGGGGAAATCAGCCCCAGCATTTT	CASSYSWGNQPQHF
many	TRBJ1-1	TRBV12-5	-	TGTGCTAGTGAAGAGGGGGGGGGTTTATTGACTGAAGCTTTCTTT	CASEEGGGLLTEAFF
many	TRBJ1-1	TRBV4-1	-	TGCGCCAGCAGCCAAGATTTGTCGGTCACTGAAGCTTTCTTT	CASSQDLSVTEAFF
-	TRBJ2-7	TRBV5-6	-	TGTGCCAGCAGCTTGGCCGGGGGTGAGGCCGCCTACGAGCAGTACTTC	CASSLAGGEAAYEQYF
few	TRBJ2-1	TRBV3-1	-	TGTGCCAGCAGCCAAGAATGGCGGGGCGCGTGGAATGAGCAGTTCTTC	CASSQEWRGAWNEQFF
-	TRBJ2-7	TRBV19	-	TGTGCCAGTAGTATGGGGTCGGGGACCTACGAGCAGTACTTC	CASSMGSGTYEQYF
many	TRBJ1-1	TRBV12-3/TRBV12-4	-	TGTGCCAGCAGTTTGCACCCGGGGAACACTGAAGCTTTCTTT	CASSLHPGNTEAFF
few	TRBJ2-1	TRBV11-2	-	TGTGCCAGCGGCTTAGGGCGGAATGGGCAGTTCTTC	CASGLGRNGQFF
many	TRBJ2-7	TRBV15	TRBD2	TGTGCCACCAGCAGAGCAGCAGCGGGGGGCTACGAGCAGTACTTC	CATSRAAAGGYEQYF
many	TRBJ2-5	TRBV6-5	-	TGTGCCAGCGGAGAGGCGTCCGAACAAGAGACCCAGTACTTC	CASGEASEQETQYF
few	TRBJ1-5	TRBV19	-	TGTGCCAGTAGTATAGGATCGGCAGGCGTCCAGCCCCAGCATTTT	CASSIGSAGVQPQHF
many	TRBJ1-5	TRBV27	TRBD1	TGTGCCAGCAGTTCGTCCGGAGACAGGGAAGGAGATCAGCCCCAGCATTTT	CASSSSGDREGDQPQHF
many	TRBJ1-1	TRBV6-2/TRBV6-3	-	TGTGCCAGCAGTTACGGTTCTCTAGCTAACACTGAAGCTTTCTTT	CASSYGSLANTEAFF
many	TRBJ2-3	TRBV6-5	TRBD2	TGTGCCAGCAGTTCCTCGACTAGCGGGACCACAGATACGCAGTATTTT	CASSSSTSGTTDTQYF
many	TRBJ1-1	TRBV5-1	-	TGCGCCAGCAGCGGATCAGCTGCAGGGGACACTGAAGCTTTCTTT	CASSGSAAGDTEAFF
many	TRBJ2-7	TRBV7-9	-	TGTGCCAGCAGCCCCTATTTGGGGAACGAGCAGTACTTC	CASSPYLGNEQYF
many	TRBJ1-2	TRBV7-2	-	TGTGCCAGCAGCTTAGAAGGGTTCTATGGCTACACCTTC	CASSLEGFYGYTF
many	TRBJ2-7	TRBV6-2/TRBV6-3	-	TGTGCCAGCAGCAGCACCGGGGCCGGCGACGAGCAGTACTTC	CASSSTGAGDEQYF
few	TRBJ1-5	TRBV30	-	TGTGCCCTATCCCAGGGCGGCTTGAATCAGCCCCAGCATTTT	CALSQGGLNQPQHF
many	TRBJ2-7	TRBV28	TRBD1	TGTGCCAGCAGCTCAGCCGTCGACAGGGGACCCCCCTACAAGCAGTACTTC	CASSSAVDRGPPYKQYF
many	TRBJ2-3	TRBV30	-	TGTGCCTGCCACACTAGAGCAGATACGCAGTATTTT	CACHTRADTQYF
-	TRBJ2-7	TRBV7-6	TRBD2	TGTGCCAGCAGCCCACTGAGTGGCCTAGCGGACCTCTACGAGCAGTACTTC	CASSPLSGLADLYEQYF
few	TRBJ1-6	TRBV18	-	TGTGCCAGCTCCCGGAGTCCCCGACCCGAGCCTTTTTTT	CASSRSPRPEPFF
many	TRBJ2-7	TRBV15	TRBD1	TGTGCCACCAGCGACCGGGACAGGGTTCTCTACGAGCAGTACTTC	CATSDRDRVLYEQYF
many	TRBJ2-7	TRBV6-2/TRBV6-3	-	TGTGCCAGCAGTTACGCCGCAGGGTGGAGGGAGCAGTACTTC	CASSYAAGWREQYF
many	TRBJ2-3	TRBV19	-	TGTGCCAGTAGCATACGGACAAGCCCTAAGGATACGCAGTATTTT	CASSIRTSPKDTQYF
many	TRBJ2-1	TRBV12-3/TRBV12-4	-	TGTGCCAGCAGTTTAGGCTTTCCCGAGCAGTTCTTC	CASSLGFPEQFF
many	TRBJ2-3	TRBV7-2	-	TGTGCCAGCAGCCTACCTGGGGCGACAGATACGCAGTATTTT	CASSLPGATDTQYF
many	TRBJ2-2	TRBV5-1	-	TGCGCCAGCAGCTTGGGCAGAGACAACACCGGGGAGCTGTTTTTT	CASSLGRDNTGELFF
many	TRBJ2-2	TRBV7-8	-	TGTGCCAGCAGCTCACGGACAGATGCGAACACCGGGGAGCTGTTTTTT	CASSSRTDANTGELFF
many	TRBJ2-7	TRBV5-1	-	TGCGCCAGCAGCTTGGATACAGGATTTGGCGAGCAGTACTTC	CASSLDTGFGEQYF